The rows below give T cell receptor beta chains drawn from one sample of a study of T cell changes during pregnancy in multiple sclerosis. Here immunoSEQ multiplex PCR was the method, and the copy in TCRdb shows in-frame clones only, minus some. The sample consists of tens of thousands of clones, roughly 92% of them appearing once. The sequencing used CD4+ T cells from peripheral blood mononuclear cells, collected in the third trimester of pregnancy. The receptors were gathered from a female donor with multiple sclerosis, enrolled in a pregnancy study. CDR3s leave out the opening cysteine and the closing phenylalanine or tryptophan. Fields, in order: V gene, J gene, CDR3 protein.

TRBV27	TRBJ2-7	ASSSGTSGGREQY
TRBV7-8	TRBJ2-2	ASSSRFPRTKNTGELF
TRBV5-4	TRBJ2-7	ASSATSGRNDEQY
TRBV11-3	TRBJ2-7	ASSPRTGSSYEQY
TRBV5-8	TRBJ2-1	ASSFSGLLTREQF
TRBV15	TRBJ2-3	ATSTGSGTSTDTQY
TRBV9	TRBJ2-2	ASSASQGANTGELF
TRBV6-5	TRBJ1-2	ASRTGEYGYT
TRBV7-9	TRBJ2-5	ASSSHALAQETQY
TRBV9	TRBJ2-7	ASAPETTNSYEQY
TRBV5-4	TRBJ2-1	ASRPTQTSGSRGYYNEQF
TRBV11-3	TRBJ2-7	ASSLNFYEQY
TRBV5-1	TRBJ1-2	ASSLGTGGYT
TRBV29-1	TRBJ2-2	SVFSGTGGGELF
TRBV27	TRBJ2-3	ASSPRLAGVSDTQY
TRBV5-5	TRBJ2-7	ASSLVRSYEQY